Below, 14 T cell receptor beta chains from the same sample are listed, as sequenced in a study of T cells expressing NK-cell markers. TCRdb re-analyzed the 5' RACE reads; it lists each CDR3 protein once, without DNA. The data include some 110,000 distinct CDR3 sequences; the top ten clones carry under 20%. What was sequenced was blood T cells: a sorted CD56 or NKG2C T cell subset, CD4+ or CD8+ T cells, or bulk PBMC T cells (not recorded which). The receptors originated from a woman between 18 and 75 years old in good health.

The gene calls are TRBV11-2 and TRBJ2-1; no DNA is available, so the TRBD1 call from TCRdb remains unchecked. CDR3 length: 20 residues. CDR1 is SGHAT, CDR2 FQNNGV, per germline. The CDR3 protein is CASSLDGGMGVGPLYNEQFF.

This CDR3 reads CASSQESDSNQPQHF. This chain links TRBV4-3 with TRBJ1-5. The CDR3 totals 15 residues. Germline V gene data show CDR1 as LGHNA and CDR2 as YSLEER.

This chain links TRBV27 with TRBJ2-7. CDR3 length equals 14 residues. In germline, CDR1 is MNHEY, CDR2 SMNVEV (reference sequence). The CDR3 sequence: CASSLMTDPYEQYF.

V and J are TRBV4-2 and TRBJ2-1. This CDR3 contains 15 residues. The germline V gene has CDR1 LGHNA and CDR2 YNFKEQ. CDR3: CASSQVEGSYNEQFF.

The V call is TRBV9, the J call TRBJ1-2. The CDR3 spans 12 residues. Germline assignment: CDR1 SGDLS and CDR2 YYNGEE. The CDR3 spells CASSGVENGYTF.

The chain has TRBV19 and TRBJ1-1; TCRdb outputs TRBD1, but without DNA this stays unchecked. The CDR3 is made up of 13 amino acids. The germline gives CDR1 LNHDA, CDR2 SQIVND (reference sequence). The CDR3 protein is CASSAVGETEAFF.

The chain recombines TRBV4-3 with TRBJ1-1; TCRdb reports TRBD1, a call that lacks DNA to check it against. The CDR3 sequence is 11 residues long. Germline-derived CDR1 and CDR2 are LGHNA and YSLEER. This CDR3 is CASRGGAWAFF.

J is TRBJ1-2 and V is TRBV25-1; without DNA, the TCRdb call of TRBD1 cannot be checked. In germline, CDR1 is MGHDK, CDR2 SYGVNS. The CDR3 covers 14 residues. The CDR3 region is CASSAQGQYYGYTF.

This chain uses TRBV20-1 with TRBJ2-1; the TCRdb D gene call, TRBD2, has no DNA to confirm it. From germline, CDR1 is DFQATT and CDR2 SNEGSKA (reference sequence). The CDR3 consists of 23 residues. The CDR3 region is CSARDDPPTSGVGFRGYYNEQFF.

The chain recombines TRBV7-9 with TRBJ2-3. The germline CDR1 and CDR2 sequences are SEHNR and FQNEAQ (reference sequence). The CDR3 totals 13 residues. CDR3 sequence reads: CASSWKGTDTQYF.

The chain couples TRBV20-1 to TRBJ2-3; the D call from TCRdb, TRBD1, cannot be confirmed without DNA. Germline values: CDR1 DFQATT, CDR2 SNEGSKA (reference sequence). CDR3 size: 16 residues. CDR3 in amino acids: CSARDLLAGEGDTQYF.

This sequence joins TRBV5-1 and TRBJ2-1; TCRdb selects TRBD1, and the lack of DNA leaves this call unchecked. Germline values: CDR1 SGHRS, CDR2 YFSETQ. The CDR3 length is 13 residues. The CDR3 loop reads CASSLGRAVEQFF.

This sequence joins TRBV5-4 and TRBJ2-5; the TCRdb call, TRBD2, lacks DNA for checking. Per the germline V gene, CDR1 is SGHNT and CDR2 is YYREEE (reference sequence). The CDR3 totals 16 residues. The CDR3 here is CASSFGRSSGQETQYF. The full variable domain, in which reference TRBV5-4 and TRBJ2-5 provide the parts outside the CDR3, is ETGVTQSPTHLIKTRGQQVTLRCSSQSGHNTVSWYQQALGQGPQFIFQYYREEENGRGNFPPRFSGLQFPNYSSELNVNALELDDSALYLCASSFGRSSGQETQYFGPGTRLLVL.

This chain uses TRBV9 with TRBJ1-2; TCRdb's D gene call, TRBD1, goes unchecked for lack of DNA. This CDR3 is 13 amino acids long. Germline CDR1 reads SGDLS; CDR2 reads YYNGEE. The CDR3 sequence: CASSAPLFGGYTF.